These 27 T cell receptor beta chains came from one sample sequenced in a study of T cell responses to AZD1222 COVID-19 vaccine. Some clones are missing from TCRdb's copy, which holds only in-frame ones; the method was immunoSEQ multiplex PCR. This repertoire shows some 280,000 clones, almost 95% found once; its top ten account for roughly 0.6%. Sequenced material: peripheral blood, taken 28 days after the second AZD1222 dose. The receptors derive from an adult who received the AZD1222 COVID-19 vaccine.

CDR3 nucleotide sequence: TGCAGCGGGACAGGGGGCTATGGCTACACCTTC. This translates into CSGTGGYGYTF. The gene calls are TRBV29-1 and TRBJ1-2, with 10 bases that match TRBD1. J was trimmed by 4 bases and V by 7 bases; bases with no gene match: 0. The CDR3 is made up of 11 amino acids. Germline V gives CDR1 SQVTM, CDR2 ANQGSEA. Drawing the rest from reference TRBV29-1 and TRBJ1-2, the complete variable domain is SAVISQKPSRDICQRGTSLTIQCQVDSQVTMMFWYRQQPGQSLTLIATANQGSEATYESGFVIDKFPISRPNLTFSTLTVSNMSPEDSSIYLCSGTGGYGYTFGSGTRLTVV.

The chain employs TRBV13 and TRBJ2-3, with TRBD2 identical over 11 bases. Germline CDR1 is PRHDT and CDR2 is FYEKMQ (reference sequence). V was pared by 2 bases and J by 4 bases, with 5 bases of the junction left unmatched. This CDR3 region has 16 residues. The CDR3 spells CASSLLAGGLSDTQYF. The CDR3 DNA sequence: TGTGCCAGCAGCTTACTAGCGGGGGGATTGTCAGATACGCAGTATTTT.

The chain joins TRBV5-5 to TRBJ1-1; the D gene is possibly TRBD1 (5 bases). The germline V gene encodes CDR1 SGHKS and CDR2 YYEKEE (reference sequence). This CDR3 contains 15 residues. V gave up 1 base and J gave up 1 base, with 11 bases separating them. The CDR3 spells CASSLMGGANTEAFF. The CDR3 DNA is TGTGCCAGCAGCTTGATGGGGGGAGCGAACACTGAAGCTTTCTTT.

The chain carries TRBV19 and TRBJ2-3; 8 nucleotides match TRBD2. CDR1 is LNHDA and CDR2 is SQIVND in the germline V gene (reference sequence). The CDR3 covers 15 residues. The J segment lost 5 bases and the V segment lost 4 bases, leaving 8 bases of the junction unmatched. CDR3 DNA sequence: TGTGCCAGTAGTAGGGGACTAGTCCCCCAAGATACGCAGTATTTT. Its protein is CASSRGLVPQDTQYF.

DNA for the CDR3: TGTGCCAGCAGCTTAGGGGACGGGACCTACGAGCAGTACTTC. Translation gives CASSLGDGTYEQYF. This rearrangement joins TRBV13 to TRBJ2-7; tentatively, D is TRBD2 (5 bases). V was cut by 0 bases and J by 2 bases, with 8 bases left in between. CDR1 PRHDT and CDR2 FYEKMQ come from the germline V gene (reference sequence). The CDR3 has 14 amino acids.

V is TRBV5-1 and J is TRBJ1-1; D gene uncertain. The length of the CDR3 is 13 residues. Per the germline V gene, CDR1 is SGHRS and CDR2 is YFSETQ. Trimming pared 3 bases from V and 8 bases from J, leaving 14 bases between. The DNA for the CDR3 is TGCGCCAGCAGCTATTGGGCAGAAACCGAAGCTTTCTTT. Protein product: CASSYWAETEAFF.

The chain employs TRBV6-5 and TRBJ1-3; D ambiguous. CDR3 length: 16 amino acids. Germline loops: CDR1 MNHEY, CDR2 SVGAGI. V gave up 0 bases and J gave up 4 bases, with 13 bases separating them. CDR3 amino acids: CASSYSMGSAGNTIYF. The CDR3 DNA follows: TGTGCCAGCAGTTACTCGATGGGCTCGGCGGGAAACACCATATATTTT.

This clone has a single count. V gene TRBV7-8 combines with J gene TRBJ2-7; TRBD1 matches at 7 bases. V was clipped by 10 bases and J by 1 base; unmatched bases: 22. The CDR3 length is 18 residues. CDR1 and CDR2 from the germline V gene are SGHVS and FQNEAQ. CDR3 nucleotides: TGTGCCACCCCAGGGGTATATGGGGTCACAGGGGCGTCCTACGAGCAGTACTTC. Its protein product is CATPGVYGVTGASYEQYF.

This chain connects TRBV6-5 to TRBJ2-5; the D is unclear. Looked up from germline, CDR1 is MNHEY and CDR2 is SVGAGI. Between the trimmed V and J ends, which lost 5 bases and 0 bases, there was a span of 7 bases. The CDR3 covers 13 residues. CDR3 region: CASSRGYQETQYF. The CDR3 region has the DNA TGTGCCAGCAGTCGTGGGTACCAAGAGACCCAGTACTTC.

The J gene is TRBJ1-1, the V gene TRBV2; weak D call: TRBD1 (5 bases). The V gene's germline CDR1 is SNHLY and CDR2 FYNNEI. CDR3 length: 15 residues. V lost 6 bases to trimming and J lost 6 bases, with 20 bases between them. The CDR3 coding sequence is TGTGCCAGCAGCGCGGTGGGGGACCCCGTCGCTGAAGCTTTCTTT. The encoded protein is CASSAVGDPVAEAFF.

The chain uses TRBV27 and TRBJ1-5, with D possibly matching TRBD1 (5 bases). Per germline, CDR1 MNHEY and CDR2 SMNVEV (reference sequence). There are 13 residues in the CDR3. V was shortened by 5 bases and J by 6 bases, with 11 bases between the two germline ends. The CDR3 nucleotides read TGTGCCAGCAGTGATATTAGGGGTCAGCCCCAGCATTTT. Its translation: CASSDIRGQPQHF.

The gene calls are TRBV2 and TRBJ2-2; D may be TRBD1 (6 bases). Trimming cost V 3 bases and J 4 bases, with 12 bases left between them. The germline V gene encodes CDR1 SNHLY and CDR2 FYNNEI. This CDR3 has 15 residues. The CDR3 here is CASSESRGVTGELFF. The CDR3 DNA reads as TGTGCCAGCAGTGAGAGCAGGGGCGTCACCGGGGAGCTGTTTTTT.

The CDR3 nucleotides are TGTGCCACCAGTGAGATTGGGTTCCAGCCCCAGCATTTT. As protein: CATSEIGFQPQHF. The genes are TRBV24-1 and TRBJ1-5; D unclear. Germline V gene lookup returns CDR1 KGHDR and CDR2 SFDVKD. V was trimmed by 4 bases and J by 7 bases, leaving 10 bases between them. This CDR3 spans 13 amino acids.

This sequence joins TRBV15 and TRBJ2-1; the match to TRBD2 covers 8 bases. Trimming at V came to 5 bases and at J to 6 bases, leaving 6 bases not matched to a gene. From germline, CDR1 is LNHNV and CDR2 YYDKDF (reference sequence). The CDR3 sequence is 14 residues long. The CDR3 sequence is CATSPSGRGNEQFF. The CDR3 DNA follows: TGTGCCACCAGCCCAAGCGGGAGAGGCAATGAGCAGTTCTTC.

The rearrangement joins TRBV4-1 to TRBJ2-2; 7 nucleotides agree with TRBD1. Losses at the gene ends were 3 bases for V and 6 bases for J; bases not matched to a gene: 10. The CDR3 consists of 16 residues. CDR1 and CDR2 (germline): MGHRA, YSYEKL. Written as DNA, the CDR3 is TGCGCCAGCAGCCAGACAGGGTTGAACCTCCCCGGGGAGCTGTTTTTT. This translates into CASSQTGLNLPGELFF.

J is TRBJ2-7 and V is TRBV28; 7 bases map to TRBD2. V lost 6 bases and J lost 6; bases outside the gene matches: 14. Germline-derived CDR1 and CDR2 are MDHEN and SYDVKM. The CDR3 spans 15 residues. CDR3: CASSWGEGSVAEQYF. The CDR3 DNA sequence: TGTGCCAGCAGCTGGGGGGAGGGGTCAGTAGCCGAGCAGTACTTC.

The chain uses TRBV7-2 and TRBJ2-7; TRBD2 aligns across 7 bases. The CDR3 totals 15 residues. J was trimmed by 5 bases and V by 1 base; bases with no gene match: 8. In germline, CDR1 is SGHTA, CDR2 FQGNSA. CDR3 residues: CASSLGAGRGDEQYF. The CDR3 DNA is TGTGCCAGCAGCTTAGGAGCGGGGAGGGGCGACGAGCAGTACTTC.

The genes are TRBV18 and TRBJ1-4, with a possible D match to TRBD1 (5 bases). There are 15 residues in the CDR3. V lost 6 bases and J 4 bases, leaving 15 bases between the germline ends. CDR1 is KGHSH and CDR2 is LQKENI in the germline V gene. The CDR3 region is CASSRYRDGNEKLFF. DNA of the CDR3: TGTGCCAGCTCTCGATACCGGGACGGTAATGAAAAACTGTTTTTT. The full variable domain, rest sourced from reference TRBV18 and TRBJ1-4, is NAGVMQNPRHLVRRRGQEARLRCSPMKGHSHVYWYRQLPEEGLKFMVYLQKENIIDESGMPKERFSAEFPKEGPSILRIQQVVRGDSAAYFCASSRYRDGNEKLFFGSGTQLSVL.

The chain employs TRBV7-3 and TRBJ2-1, with 7 bases lining up with TRBD1. This CDR3 has 15 residues. Germline V lookup: CDR1 SGHTA, CDR2 FQGTGA. Trimming took 5 bases from V and 0 from J; bases not matched to a gene: 4. The CDR3 nucleotides are TGTGCCAGCAGCCGAGGGGGCAGCTCCTACAATGAGCAGTTCTTC. This codes for CASSRGGSSYNEQFF.

Only one count was recorded for this clone. The rearrangement joins TRBV7-2 to TRBJ1-4, with unresolved D. The germline gives CDR1 SGHTA, CDR2 FQGNSA. V lost 2 bases, J lost 11 bases, and 12 bases lay in between. This CDR3 comprises 13 residues. The CDR3, as DNA: TGTGCCAGCAGCTTAACGGACCGGGAGAAACTGTTTTTT. This encodes CASSLTDREKLFF.

The chain combines TRBV28 with TRBJ2-7; D tentatively reads TRBD1 or TRBD2 (5 bases each). CDR1 and CDR2 (germline): MDHEN, SYDVKM. Trimming removed 4 bases at V and 3 bases at J, with 10 bases between. The CDR3 consists of 13 residues. DNA for the CDR3: TGTGCCAGCAGTTGGGGACGGAACTACGAGCAGTACTTC. Its translation is CASSWGRNYEQYF.

The V gene is TRBV20-1, the J gene TRBJ2-5; D gene unclear. CDR3 length: 11 amino acids. Trimming removed 1 base from V and 1 base from J, with 1 base in between. CDR1 DFQATT and CDR2 SNEGSKA come from the germline V gene (reference sequence). CDR3 bases: TGCAGTGCTAGAGCCCAAGAGACCCAGTACTTC. Translating gives CSARAQETQYF.

The rearrangement uses TRBV4-1 and TRBJ2-5; D gene ambiguous. The CDR3 length is 13 residues. V was shortened by 0 bases and J by 5 bases, with 7 bases between the two germline ends. From germline, CDR1 is MGHRA and CDR2 YSYEKL. The CDR3 DNA reads as TGCGCCAGCAGCCAAGAAATCCGGGAGACCCAGTACTTC. Its protein is CASSQEIRETQYF.

V is TRBV28 and J is TRBJ2-7, with TRBD1 matching 8 bases. The CDR3 has 14 residues. Germline V gene data show CDR1 as MDHEN and CDR2 as SYDVKM. Unmatched junction bases numbered 8, after V lost 8 bases and J lost 2 bases. As DNA, the CDR3 is TGTGCCAGCGGTCCGGGACAGGTGACCTACGAGCAGTACTTC. Encoded protein: CASGPGQVTYEQYF. Using reference TRBV28 and TRBJ2-7 for the parts outside the CDR3, the full variable domain is DVKVTQSSRYLVKRTGEKVFLECVQDMDHENMFWYRQDPGLGLRLIYFSYDVKMKEKGDIPEGYSVSREKKERFSLILESASTNQTSMYLCASGPGQVTYEQYFGPGTRLTVT.

The chain uses TRBV28 and TRBJ1-1; D remains unclear. V was clipped by 3 bases and J by 0 bases, with 14 bases between them. The CDR3 contains 16 residues. Germline values: CDR1 MDHEN, CDR2 SYDVKM. CDR3 nucleotides: TGTGCCAGCAGTTTGCCCCCGGGTGGGATGAACACTGAAGCTTTCTTT. Its protein product is CASSLPPGGMNTEAFF.

About this clone itself: Other DNA sequences in the same sample also yield this CDR3. The V gene is TRBV7-2, the J gene TRBJ2-7; TRBD2 aligns across 7 bases. Germline V CDR1 and CDR2: SGHTA, FQGNSA. The CDR3 runs to 14 residues. The V gene end was trimmed by 3 bases and the J gene end by 2 bases; junction bases not matched to a gene: 4. CDR3 protein: CASSLGLRTYEQYF. CDR3 nucleotide sequence: TGTGCCAGCAGCTTGGGACTAAGGACCTACGAGCAGTACTTC.

This clone was observed a single time. Other DNA sequences of this sample code for an identical CDR3. This chain uses TRBV28 with TRBJ1-2, with D hard to call. The CDR3 is 13 amino acids. The V end was cut by 3 bases, the J end by 5 bases, with 10 bases between. Germline CDR1 MDHEN, CDR2 SYDVKM. The DNA of the CDR3 is TGTGCCAGCAGTTTGGGCGGGAGGTATGGCTACACCTTC. Translation gives CASSLGGRYGYTF.